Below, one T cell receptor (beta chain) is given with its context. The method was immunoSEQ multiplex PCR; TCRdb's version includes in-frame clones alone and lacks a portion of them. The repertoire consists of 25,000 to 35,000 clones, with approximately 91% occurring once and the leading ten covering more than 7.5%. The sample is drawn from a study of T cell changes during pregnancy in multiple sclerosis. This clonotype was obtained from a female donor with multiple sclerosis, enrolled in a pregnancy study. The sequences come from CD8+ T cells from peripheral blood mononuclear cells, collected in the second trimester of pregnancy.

The CDR3 DNA follows: TGTGCCAGCAGCTTAGTTTCGGGAGGCGAGCAGTACTTC. Translating gives CASSLVSGGEQYF. The chain is built from TRBV11-2 and TRBJ2-7; 7 nucleotides align to TRBD2. The CDR3 length is 13 residues. CDR1 is SGHAT and CDR2 is FQNNGV in the germline V gene. J gave up 6 bases and V 1 base, and 3 bases lay outside the gene matches. Together with reference TRBV11-2 and TRBJ2-7, the CDR3 gives the full variable domain: EAGVAQSPRYKIIEKRQSVAFWCNPISGHATLYWYQQILGQGPKLLIQFQNNGVVDDSQLPKDRFSAERLKGVDSTLKIQPAKLEDSAVYLCASSLVSGGEQYFGPGTRLTVT.